These 4 T cell receptor beta chains were sequenced from one sample in a study of blood T cell repertoires in COVID-19. This table comes from immunoSEQ multiplex PCR, and its TCRdb copy is limited to in-frame clones, with some not included. The table records approximately 100,000 clones, around 90% of them present only once. Sequencing was carried out using peripheral blood. The origin of the receptors is a man between 70 and 80 years old with acute or convalescent COVID-19.

V is TRBV5-1 and J is TRBJ1-6; TRBD1 aligns across 9 bases. In germline, CDR1 is SGHRS, CDR2 YFSETQ. Unmatched junction bases numbered 2, after V lost 4 bases and J lost 6 bases. The CDR3 loop spans 14 amino acids. CDR3 DNA: TGCGCCAGCAGCGGGGGACAGGGTAATTCACCCCTCCACTTT. It codes for CASSGGQGNSPLHF.

The chain combines TRBV6-5 with TRBJ1-4; D unclear. The V gene lost 1 base and the J gene lost 7 bases, with 7 bases spanning the gap. The CDR3 is 13 amino acids. Germline loops: CDR1 MNHEY, CDR2 SVGAGI. CDR3 residues: CASSYLVGEKLFF. The CDR3 DNA reads TGTGCCAGCAGTTACTTAGTCGGTGAAAAACTGTTTTTT.

The chain combines TRBV5-1 with TRBJ1-1; D might be TRBD1 (6 bases). Trimming removed 6 bases from V and 4 bases from J, with 13 bases in between. The CDR3 totals 13 residues. Germline values: CDR1 SGHRS, CDR2 YFSETQ. In nucleotides, the CDR3 is TGCGCCAGCACCCCAAAAGGGGGCACTGAAGCTTTCTTT. Protein sequence: CASTPKGGTEAFF.

The chain links TRBV19 to TRBJ1-5, with D possibly matching TRBD1 (5 bases). The CDR3 is 17 residues long. V was cut by 1 base and J by 1 base, with 14 bases left in between. Germline V gives CDR1 LNHDA, CDR2 SQIVND (reference sequence). The CDR3 DNA reads TGTGCCAGTAGTATAGTGGGAGGGGCGCAAAGCAATCAGCCCCAGCATTTT. It codes for CASSIVGGAQSNQPQHF.